This TCR beta chain was recorded in a study of cytomegalovirus exposure and HLA in healthy donors. Study outcomes and limitations: The study labeled more than 150 TCR beta chains cytomegalovirus-associated. Subsequent analysis showed first-cohort TCR clusters tending to co-occur in 120 validation repertoires.

About this clone itself: Its matching antigen is unknown.

Sequencing was performed with immunoSEQ multiplex PCR; in TCRdb, only in-frame clones are kept and a portion is missing. This repertoire shows 150,000 to 200,000 clones, 91% found once; its top ten account for roughly 3%. This CDR3 spans 18 amino acids. The junction had 8 bases not matched to a gene; V was cut back by 4 bases and J by 3 bases. CDR1 SGHRS and CDR2 YFSETQ come from the germline V gene. Sequencing was performed on PBMCs. This receptor was obtained from a woman aged 18-29 years in good health and CMV-seropositive. The chain has TRBV5-1 and TRBJ2-3, with TRBD2 identical over 16 bases. The CDR3 bases are TGCGCCAGCAGCATACCGGGACTAGCGGGGGGGCGGACAGATACGCAGTATTTT. Amino acids: CASSIPGLAGGRTDTQYF.